This record covers a single T cell receptor (beta chain). Its specificity is unknown. Trimming removed 3 bases at V and 9 bases at J, with 21 bases between. In germline, CDR1 is LNHDA, CDR2 SQIVND (reference sequence). CDR3 length: 16 amino acids. This record belongs to a study of shared clonotypes between healthy human individuals. Study context: Donors, aged 18 to 49, were two women and three men.

Study-wide points: Researchers sampled only blood; tissue repertoires likely differ.

Per the authors' pipeline: Filtering differed because ImmunoSEQ produced junction-only sequences that carried no quality scores. Sequenced by immunoSEQ multiplex PCR; TCRdb stores in-frame clones only, minus some. That table supplies the V and J calls and clone size; D and trimming were determined from the DNA. This repertoire shows about 470,000 clones, about 76% found once; its top ten account for roughly an eighth. The rearrangement links TRBV19 to TRBJ2-1; weak D call: TRBD2 (7 bases). Input material: PBMCs. The clonotype was recovered from a woman aged 40-49 years in good health. Some clones in this sample may be carry-over from other donors' samples. In DNA form, the CDR3 reads TGTGCCAGTAGTATTGGCGGGGGCAGGGGCGGCGGTGAGCAGTTCTTC. It specifies CASSIGGGRGGGEQFF.